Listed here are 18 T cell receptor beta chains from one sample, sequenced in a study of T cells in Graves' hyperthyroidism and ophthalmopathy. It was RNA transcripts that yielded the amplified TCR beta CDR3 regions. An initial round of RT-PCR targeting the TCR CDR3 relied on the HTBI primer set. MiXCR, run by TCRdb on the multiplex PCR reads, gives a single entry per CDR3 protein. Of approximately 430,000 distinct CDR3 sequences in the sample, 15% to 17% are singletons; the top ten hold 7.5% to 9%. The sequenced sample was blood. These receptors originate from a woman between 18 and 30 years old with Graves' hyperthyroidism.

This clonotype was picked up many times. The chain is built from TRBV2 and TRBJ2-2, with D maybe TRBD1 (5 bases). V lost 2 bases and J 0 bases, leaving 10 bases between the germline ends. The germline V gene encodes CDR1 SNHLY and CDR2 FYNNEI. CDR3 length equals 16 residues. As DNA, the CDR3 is TGTGCCAGCAGTGAAAGGGGCAGAACGAACACCGGGGAGCTGTTTTTT. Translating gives CASSERGRTNTGELFF.

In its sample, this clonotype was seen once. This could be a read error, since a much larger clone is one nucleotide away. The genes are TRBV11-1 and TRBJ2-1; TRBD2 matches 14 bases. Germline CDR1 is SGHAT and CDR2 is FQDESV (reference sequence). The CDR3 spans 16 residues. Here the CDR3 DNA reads TGTGCCAGCAGCCCCAGACTAGCGGGAGGGGGAGATGAGCAGCTCTTC. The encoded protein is CASSPRLAGGGDEQLF.

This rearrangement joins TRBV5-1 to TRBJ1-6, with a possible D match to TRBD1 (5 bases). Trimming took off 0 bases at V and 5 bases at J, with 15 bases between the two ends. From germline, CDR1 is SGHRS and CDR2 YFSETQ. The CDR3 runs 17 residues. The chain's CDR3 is CASSLAGDGRDNSPLHF. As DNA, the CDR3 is TGCGCCAGCAGCTTGGCCGGGGACGGGAGAGATAATTCACCCCTCCACTTT.

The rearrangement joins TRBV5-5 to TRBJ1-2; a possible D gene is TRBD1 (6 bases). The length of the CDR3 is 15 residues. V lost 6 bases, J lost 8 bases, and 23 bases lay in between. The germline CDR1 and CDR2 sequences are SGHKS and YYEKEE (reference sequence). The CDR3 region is CASIPAGGPREGYTF. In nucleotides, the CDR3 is TGTGCCAGCATCCCCGCGGGGGGCCCCAGGGAGGGCTACACCTTC.

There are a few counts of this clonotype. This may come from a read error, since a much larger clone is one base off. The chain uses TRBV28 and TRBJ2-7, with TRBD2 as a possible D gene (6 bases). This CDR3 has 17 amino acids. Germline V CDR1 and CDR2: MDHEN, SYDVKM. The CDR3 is CASSLGRLGGRRYGQYF. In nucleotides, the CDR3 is TGTGCCAGCAGTTTAGGCCGCCTCGGGGGAAGAAGGTACGGGCAGTACTTC.

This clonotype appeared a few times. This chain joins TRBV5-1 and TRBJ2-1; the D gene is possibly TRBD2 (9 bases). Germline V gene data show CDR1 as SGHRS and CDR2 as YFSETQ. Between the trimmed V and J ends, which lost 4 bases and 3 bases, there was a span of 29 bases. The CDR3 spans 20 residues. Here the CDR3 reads CASSPIQGEGGRGLYNEQFF. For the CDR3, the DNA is TGCGCCAGCAGCCCGATACAGGGGGAAGGCGGGAGGGGACTCTACAATGAGCAGTTCTTC.

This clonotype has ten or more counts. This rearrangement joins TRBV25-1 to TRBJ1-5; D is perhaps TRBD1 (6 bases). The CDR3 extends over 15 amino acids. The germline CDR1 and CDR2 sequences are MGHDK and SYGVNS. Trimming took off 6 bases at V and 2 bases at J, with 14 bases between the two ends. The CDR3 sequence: CASRNVWTGNQPQHF. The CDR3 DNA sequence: TGTGCCAGCAGGAATGTCTGGACAGGCAATCAGCCCCAGCATTTT.

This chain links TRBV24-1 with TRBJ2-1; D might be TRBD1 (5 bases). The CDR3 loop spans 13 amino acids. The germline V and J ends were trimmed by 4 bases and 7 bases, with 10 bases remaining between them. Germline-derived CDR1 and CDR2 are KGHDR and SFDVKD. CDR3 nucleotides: TGTGCCACCAGTGACCCGACAGCAAATGAGCAGTTCTTC. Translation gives CATSDPTANEQFF.

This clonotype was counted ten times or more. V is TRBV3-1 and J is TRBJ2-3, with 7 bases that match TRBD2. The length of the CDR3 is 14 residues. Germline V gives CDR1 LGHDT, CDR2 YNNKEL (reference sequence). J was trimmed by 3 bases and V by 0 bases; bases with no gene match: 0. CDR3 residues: CASSQEGGTDTQYF. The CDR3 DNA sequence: TGTGCCAGCAGCCAAGAGGGGGGGACAGATACGCAGTATTTT.

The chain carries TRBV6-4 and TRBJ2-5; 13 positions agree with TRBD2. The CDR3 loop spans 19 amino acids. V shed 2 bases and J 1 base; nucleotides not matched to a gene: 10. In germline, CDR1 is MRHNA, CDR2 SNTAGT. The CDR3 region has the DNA TGTGCCAGCAGTGACCCTCGGACTAGCGGGAGTGTCGGCCAAGAGACCCAGTACTTC. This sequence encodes CASSDPRTSGSVGQETQYF.

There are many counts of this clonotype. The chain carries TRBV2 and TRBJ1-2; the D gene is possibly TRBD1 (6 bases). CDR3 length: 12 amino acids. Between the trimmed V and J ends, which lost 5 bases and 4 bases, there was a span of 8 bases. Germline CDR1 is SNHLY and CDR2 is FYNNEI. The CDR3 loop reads CASSRQAYGYTF. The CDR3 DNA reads TGTGCCAGCAGTCGACAGGCCTATGGCTACACCTTC.

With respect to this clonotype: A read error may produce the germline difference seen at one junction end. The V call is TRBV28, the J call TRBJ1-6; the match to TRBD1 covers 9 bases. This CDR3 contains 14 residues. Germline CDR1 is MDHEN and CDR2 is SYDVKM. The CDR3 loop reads CAGSGDRVNSPLHF. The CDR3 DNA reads TGTGCCGGCAGCGGGGACAGGGTGAATTCACCCCTCCACTTT.

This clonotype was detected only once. Here the CDR3 reads CATSRGTNSAYEQYF. Written as DNA, the CDR3 is TGTGCCACCAGCCGGGGAACGAATAGTGCCTACGAGCAGTACTTC. The J gene is TRBJ2-7, the V gene TRBV15, with D maybe TRBD2 (5 bases). Germline V gene sequence: CDR1 LNHNV, CDR2 YYDKDF (reference sequence). There are 15 residues in the CDR3. V was trimmed by 5 bases and J by 2 bases, leaving 16 bases between them. The whole variable domain, remainder taken from reference TRBV15 and TRBJ2-7, is DAMVIQNPRYQVTQFGKPVTLSCSQTLNHNVMYWYQQKSSQAPKLLFHYYDKDFNNEADTPDNFQSRRPNTSFCFLDIRSPGLGDTAMYLCATSRGTNSAYEQYFGPGTRLTVT.

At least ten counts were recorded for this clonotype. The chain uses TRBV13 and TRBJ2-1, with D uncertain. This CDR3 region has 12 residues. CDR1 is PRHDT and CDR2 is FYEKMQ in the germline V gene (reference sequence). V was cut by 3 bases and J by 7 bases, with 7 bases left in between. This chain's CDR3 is CASSFHGNEQFF. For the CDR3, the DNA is TGTGCCAGCAGCTTCCACGGGAATGAGCAGTTCTTC.

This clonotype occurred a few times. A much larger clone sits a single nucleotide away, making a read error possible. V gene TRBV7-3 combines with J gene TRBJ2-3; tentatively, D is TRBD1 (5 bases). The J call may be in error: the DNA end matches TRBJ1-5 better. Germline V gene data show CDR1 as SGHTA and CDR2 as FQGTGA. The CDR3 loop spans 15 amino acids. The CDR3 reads CASSRGVGTTDTQHF. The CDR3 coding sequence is TGTGCCAGCAGCCGAGGGGTAGGCACAACAGATACGCAGCATTTT.

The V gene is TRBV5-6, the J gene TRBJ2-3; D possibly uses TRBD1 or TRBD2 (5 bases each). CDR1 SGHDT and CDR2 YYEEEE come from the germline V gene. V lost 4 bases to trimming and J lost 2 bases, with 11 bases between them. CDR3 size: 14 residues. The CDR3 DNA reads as TGTGCCAGCAGCCCCGGGACGGCCACAGATACGCAGTATTTT. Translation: CASSPGTATDTQYF. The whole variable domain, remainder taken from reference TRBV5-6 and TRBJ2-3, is DAGVTQSPTHLIKTRGQQVTLRCSPKSGHDTVSWYQQALGQGPQFIFQYYEEEERQRGNFPDRFSGHQFPNYSSELNVNALLLGDSALYLCASSPGTATDTQYFGPGTRLTVL.

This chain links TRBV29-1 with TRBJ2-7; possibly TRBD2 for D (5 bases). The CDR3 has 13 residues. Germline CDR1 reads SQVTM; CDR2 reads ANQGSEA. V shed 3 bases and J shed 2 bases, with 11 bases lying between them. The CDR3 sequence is CSVDRAGTYEQYF. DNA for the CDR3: TGCAGCGTTGATCGCGCGGGTACCTACGAGCAGTACTTC.

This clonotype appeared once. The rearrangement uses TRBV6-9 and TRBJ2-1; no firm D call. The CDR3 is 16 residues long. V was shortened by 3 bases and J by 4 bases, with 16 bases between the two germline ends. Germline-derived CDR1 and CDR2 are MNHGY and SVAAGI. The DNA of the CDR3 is TGTGCCAGCAGTTACTACCCCCCGGTGGGTTACAATGAGCAGTTCTTC. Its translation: CASSYYPPVGYNEQFF.